This T cell receptor (beta chain) was profiled in a study of regulatory T cells in long-lasting Graves disease. Arm-PCR with iRepertoire HTBI primers amplified the CDR3 regions for these TCR beta libraries. TCRdb passed the multiplex PCR reads through MiXCR, listing each CDR3 protein once. This table has over 300,000 distinct CDR3 sequences, roughly a fifth appearing once. This clonotype was detected only a few times. Germline assignment: CDR1 DFQATT and CDR2 SNEGSKA (reference sequence). With 6 bases removed from V and 9 bases from J, the gap between germline ends came to 21 bases. The CDR3 is made up of 15 amino acids. Noted time point: persistent/refractory GD, antithyroid drugs over 5 years with positive TRAb. The TCR library used RNA extracted from PBMCs.

V usage is TRBV20-1 and J usage is TRBJ1-6; D is uncertain. Sequencing used peripheral blood mononuclear cells (PBMCs), obtained when the disease was refractory, from a patient treated with antithyroid drugs. The receptor was isolated from a female donor with Graves disease. DNA of the CDR3: TGCAGTGCGCCGGACCTGCAGAGGACTCCTTCACCCCTCCACTTT. It translates to CSAPDLQRTPSPLHF.